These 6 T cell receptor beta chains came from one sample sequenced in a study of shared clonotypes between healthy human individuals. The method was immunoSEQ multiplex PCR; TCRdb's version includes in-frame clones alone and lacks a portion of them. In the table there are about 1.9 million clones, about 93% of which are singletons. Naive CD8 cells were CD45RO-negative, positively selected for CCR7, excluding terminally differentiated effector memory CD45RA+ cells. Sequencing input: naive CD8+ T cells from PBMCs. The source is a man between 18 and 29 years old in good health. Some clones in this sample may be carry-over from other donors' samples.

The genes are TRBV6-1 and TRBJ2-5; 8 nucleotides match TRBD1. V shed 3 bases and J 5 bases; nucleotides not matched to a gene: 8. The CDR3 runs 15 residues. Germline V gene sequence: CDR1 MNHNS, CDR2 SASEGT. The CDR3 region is CASSDLSGGWETQYF. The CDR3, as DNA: TGTGCCAGCAGTGATTTGTCAGGGGGCTGGGAGACCCAGTACTTC.

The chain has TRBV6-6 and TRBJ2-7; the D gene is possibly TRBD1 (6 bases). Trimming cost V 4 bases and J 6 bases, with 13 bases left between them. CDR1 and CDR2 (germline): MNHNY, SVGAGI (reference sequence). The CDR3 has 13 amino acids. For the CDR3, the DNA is TGTGCCAGCAGTTCCGACAGGCTGGTCGAGCAGTACTTC. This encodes CASSSDRLVEQYF.

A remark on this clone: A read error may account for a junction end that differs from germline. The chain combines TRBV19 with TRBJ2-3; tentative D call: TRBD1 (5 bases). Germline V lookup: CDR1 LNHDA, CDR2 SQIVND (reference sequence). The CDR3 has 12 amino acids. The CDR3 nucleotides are TGTGCCAGTAGCGCACACGGGCCCCCAGGGTCTTTT. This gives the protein CASSAHGPPGSF.

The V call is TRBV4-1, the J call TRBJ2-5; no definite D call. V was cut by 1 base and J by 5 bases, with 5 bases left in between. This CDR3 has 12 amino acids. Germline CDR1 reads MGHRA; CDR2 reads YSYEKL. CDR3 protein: CASSQGLETQYF. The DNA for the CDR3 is TGCGCCAGCAGCCAAGGATTGGAGACCCAGTACTTC.

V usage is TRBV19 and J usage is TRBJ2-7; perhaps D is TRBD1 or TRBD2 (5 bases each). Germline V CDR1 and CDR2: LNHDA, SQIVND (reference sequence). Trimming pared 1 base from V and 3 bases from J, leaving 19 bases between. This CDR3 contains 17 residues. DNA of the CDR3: TGTGCCAGTAGTATAGGGATAGAGGGGAGCTTTGTCTACGAGCAGTACTTC. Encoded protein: CASSIGIEGSFVYEQYF.

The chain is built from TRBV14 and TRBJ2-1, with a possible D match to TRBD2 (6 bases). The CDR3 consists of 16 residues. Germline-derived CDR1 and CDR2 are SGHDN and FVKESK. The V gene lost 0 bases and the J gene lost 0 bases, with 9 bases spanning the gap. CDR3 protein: CASSQDLLASYNEQFF. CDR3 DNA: TGTGCCAGCAGCCAAGATCTACTAGCCTCCTACAATGAGCAGTTCTTC.